A selection of T cell receptor beta chains follows, all from one sample in a study of a mutant IDH1 vaccine in newly diagnosed glioma. Assay used: immunoSEQ multiplex PCR; TCRdb lists only in-frame clones, some missing. Seen here are fewer than 85,000 clones, 65% to 90% observed once, and the top ten hold 2.9%. The sample was PBMCs, taken from a glioma patient treated with radiotherapy, temozolomide or both. Receptors originate from a young man with glioma. Both conserved end residues are part of each CDR3. A D gene is named only where the DNA matches it firmly. The listing skips clone size in some rows; elsewhere it reads once, few, many or a size class.

j_call v_call clone_size d_call cdr3_nt cdr3_aa
TRBJ2-5 TRBV9 NA TRBD2 TGTGCCAGCAGCGTGGGAAGCGGGACGTACAGAGAGACCCAGTACTTC CASSVGSGTYRETQYF
TRBJ1-1 TRBV19 NA NA TGTGCCAGTACAGAACGGAACACTGAAGCTTTCTTT CASTERNTEAFF
TRBJ2-3 TRBV7-8 NA TRBD1 TGTGCCAGCAGCTTACAGGGGGCGATGAGCACAGATACGCAGTATTTT CASSLQGAMSTDTQYF
TRBJ1-4 TRBV9 once NA TGTGCCAGCAGCGCCTTAACTCCAGGGCCAACTAATGAAAAACTGTTTTTT CASSALTPGPTNEKLFF
TRBJ2-1 TRBV18 NA TRBD1 TGTGCCAGCTCGCCGAGTCCGGGACAGGCGACTAAGAGCTCCTACAATGAGCAGTTCTTC CASSPSPGQATKSSYNEQFF
TRBJ2-2 TRBV5-1 NA TRBD2 TGCGCCAGCAGCTCTACTAGCGCCCTCGGCACCGGGGAGCTGTTTTTT CASSSTSALGTGELFF
TRBJ2-1 TRBV5-1 once TRBD2 TGCGCCAGTGGACGACTAGCGGCCTACAATGAGCAGTTCTTC CASGRLAAYNEQFF
TRBJ1-1 TRBV5-4 NA NA TGTGCCAGCAGCCACGGAGGCCTAAACACTGAAGCTTTCTTT CASSHGGLNTEAFF
TRBJ1-1 TRBV10-3 NA TRBD1 TGTGCCATCAGTGACCGGGACAGATTGACCACTGAAGCTTTCTTT CAISDRDRLTTEAFF
TRBJ2-7 TRBV30 once NA TGTGCCTGGAGTGTACAGGACGAGCAGTACTTC CAWSVQDEQYF
TRBJ1-4 TRBV10-3 NA NA TGTGCCATCAGTGGGGATGGCGAAAAACTGTTTTTT CAISGDGEKLFF
TRBJ1-1 TRBV7-9 few NA TGTGCCAGCAGCCCATCGTCTCGGCTAGAAGCTTTCTTT CASSPSSRLEAFF
TRBJ1-4 TRBV4-1 NA NA TGCGCCAGCAGCCACACAGGGAGGGCAACTAATGAAAAACTGTTTTTT CASSHTGRATNEKLFF
TRBJ2-1 TRBV4-2 once TRBD1 TGTGCCAGCAGCCAAGATTTGGGGACAGGGGGATACAATGAGCAGTTCTTC CASSQDLGTGGYNEQFF
TRBJ1-1 TRBV5-1 once NA TGCGCCAGCAGCCGAAACCGGGGCGTAACTGAAGCTTTCTTT CASSRNRGVTEAFF
TRBJ2-2 TRBV11-3 NA NA TGTGCCAGCAGCCAGAATGGGGGCCTGAACACCGGGGAGCTGTTTTTT CASSQNGGLNTGELFF
TRBJ2-2 TRBV5-4 NA NA TGTGCCAGCAGCTTAGAATCTGTGGAAGGGGAGCTGTTTTTT CASSLESVEGELFF
TRBJ2-5 TRBV27 NA NA TGTGCCAGCAGCCCGACTGGGGTGGGGACCCAGTACTTC CASSPTGVGTQYF
TRBJ1-5 TRBV7-8 NA TRBD1 TGTGCCAGCAGCCGCAGCCCGGGACAGGGGTCCAATCAGCCCCAGCATTTT CASSRSPGQGSNQPQHF
TRBJ1-4 TRBV28 few NA TGTGCCAGCACCGAGACCCTTAGGGAAAAACTGTTTTTT CASTETLREKLFF
TRBJ2-3 TRBV18 NA NA TGTGCCAGCTCACAGAGGCGGGGTAAAACAGATACGCAGTATTTT CASSQRRGKTDTQYF
TRBJ1-2 TRBV28 NA NA TGTGCCAGCAGTTCGCGCCCGATCAGGACGGAGGGCTATGGCTACACCTTC CASSSRPIRTEGYGYTF
TRBJ1-1 TRBV6-5 NA NA TGTGCCAGCAGTTGGGGAAGAGGGAACACTGAAGCTTTCTTT CASSWGRGNTEAFF
TRBJ2-5 TRBV9 few NA TGTGCCAGCAGCGTAGGGGGGGAGACCCAGTACTTC CASSVGGETQYF
TRBJ1-6 TRBV7-9 few NA TGTGCCAGCAGCTTAGTGGGGGAGGCCCTCCACTTT CASSLVGEALHF
TRBJ2-3 TRBV4-1 NA TRBD2 TGCGCCAGCAGGGGCAATGGCGGGGGGGGTACAGATACGCAGTATTTT CASRGNGGGGTDTQYF
TRBJ1-1 TRBV7-2 few NA TGTGCCAGCAGGCAAGACCTACTTTTTGACACTGAAGCTTTCTTT CASRQDLLFDTEAFF
TRBJ2-4 TRBV11-2 NA NA TGTGCCAGCAGCTTTTCTGCAGGGACCACCAAAAACATTCAGTACTTC CASSFSAGTTKNIQYF
TRBJ2-1 TRBV11-2 NA NA TGTGCCAGCAGCGGAACGTACAATGAGCAGTTCTTC CASSGTYNEQFF
TRBJ2-3 TRBV28 few NA TGTGCCAGCAGTTTACCGGGCCCCGCTTCAGGGACGCAGTATTTT CASSLPGPASGTQYF
TRBJ1-3 TRBV15 NA NA TGTGCCACCATTGGGCGGATGCACTCTGGAAACACCATATATTTT CATIGRMHSGNTIYF
TRBJ2-7 TRBV10-3 NA NA TGTGCCATCAGAGATGAGCCCGATATCTCCTACGAGCAGTACTTC CAIRDEPDISYEQYF
TRBJ2-3 TRBV5-1 NA NA TGCGCCAGCAGCTTCCCTCACGGGGCAGATACGCAGTATTTT CASSFPHGADTQYF
TRBJ1-2 TRBV5-5 NA NA TGTGCCAGCAGCCTCCCACGGGAGGGCCGCGGCTACACCTTC CASSLPREGRGYTF
TRBJ1-4 TRBV30 NA NA TGTGCCTGGAGTGTAAGGGTGGGGGACCCTGAAAAACTGTTTTTT CAWSVRVGDPEKLFF
TRBJ1-1 TRBV2 few NA TGTGCCAGCAGACGCGTAGTTAACCCCTCCGAAGCTTTCTTT CASRRVVNPSEAFF
TRBJ1-4 TRBV28 few TRBD1 TGTGCCAGCAGTTTTGTTGGCAGGGGGGTGGCGGGGTATGAAAAACTGTTTTTT CASSFVGRGVAGYEKLFF
TRBJ1-1 TRBV5-5 few NA TGTGCCAGCAGCCCCTCAGGATCCAACACTGAAGCTTTCTTT CASSPSGSNTEAFF
TRBJ2-7 TRBV19 NA NA TGTGCCAGTAGTATGGACGGGTCCTACGAGCAGTACTTC CASSMDGSYEQYF
TRBJ1-5 TRBV7-9 NA NA TGTGCCAGCAGCTTCGAGTGGGGGCAGCCCCAGCATTTT CASSFEWGQPQHF
TRBJ2-3 TRBV6-5 NA TRBD2 TGTGCCAGCAGCCCTAGCGGGGCCCGCACAGATACGCAGTATTTT CASSPSGARTDTQYF
TRBJ2-2 TRBV6-5 NA NA TGTGCCAGCAGTCCCCGTGGTGGGGGGAACGGGGAGCTGTTTTTT CASSPRGGGNGELFF
TRBJ2-7 TRBV7-9 NA TRBD1 TGTGCCAGCAGACGTACAGGGGGCGAGCAGTACTTC CASRRTGGEQYF
TRBJ2-4 TRBV7-6 NA NA TGTGCCAGCAGCCCTCTCCCTTGGGCAGTTATTCAGTACTTC CASSPLPWAVIQYF